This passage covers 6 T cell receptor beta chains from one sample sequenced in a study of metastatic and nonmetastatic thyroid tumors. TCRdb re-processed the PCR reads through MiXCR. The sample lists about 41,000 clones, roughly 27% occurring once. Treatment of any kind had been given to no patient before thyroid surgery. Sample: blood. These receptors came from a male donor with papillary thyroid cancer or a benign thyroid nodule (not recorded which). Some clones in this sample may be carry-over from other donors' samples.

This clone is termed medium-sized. CDR3: CASSEARAGGDGYTF. The CDR3 DNA sequence: TGTGCCAGCAGTGAAGCGCGGGCAGGGGGGGATGGCTACACCTTC. This chain connects TRBV2 to TRBJ1-2, with 7 bases that match TRBD1. This CDR3 is 15 amino acids long. Germline values: CDR1 SNHLY, CDR2 FYNNEI. The junction had 7 bases not matched to a gene; V was cut back by 0 bases and J by 6 bases.

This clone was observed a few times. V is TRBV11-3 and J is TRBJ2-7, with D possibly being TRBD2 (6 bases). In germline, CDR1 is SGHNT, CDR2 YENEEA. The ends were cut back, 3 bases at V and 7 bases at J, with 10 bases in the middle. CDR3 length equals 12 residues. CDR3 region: CASSFRLDEQYF. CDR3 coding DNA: TGTGCCAGCAGCTTTCGACTAGATGAGCAGTACTTC.

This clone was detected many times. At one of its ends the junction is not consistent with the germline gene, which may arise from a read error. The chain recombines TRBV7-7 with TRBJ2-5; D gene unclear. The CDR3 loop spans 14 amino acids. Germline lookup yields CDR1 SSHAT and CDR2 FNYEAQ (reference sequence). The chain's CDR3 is CASSLGRYQETQYF. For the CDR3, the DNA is TGTGCTAGCAGCTTAGGTCGATATCAAGAGACCCAGTACTTC. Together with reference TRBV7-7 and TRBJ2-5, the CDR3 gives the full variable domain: GAGVSQSPRYKVTKRGQDVTLRCDPISSHATLYWYQQALGQGPEFLTYFNYEAQPDKSGLPSDRFSAERPEGSISTLTIQRTEQRDSAMYRCASSLGRYQETQYFGPGTRLLVL.

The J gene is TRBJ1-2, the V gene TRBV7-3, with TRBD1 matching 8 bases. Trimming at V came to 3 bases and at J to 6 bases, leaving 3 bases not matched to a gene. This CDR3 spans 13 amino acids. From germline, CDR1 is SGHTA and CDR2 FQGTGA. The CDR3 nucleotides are TGTGCCAGCAGCTTGATACAGGGGGATGGCTACACCTTC. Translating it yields CASSLIQGDGYTF. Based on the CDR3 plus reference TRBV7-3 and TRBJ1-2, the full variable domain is GAGVSQTPSNKVTEKGKYVELRCDPISGHTALYWYRQSLGQGPEFLIYFQGTGAADDSGLPNDRFFAVRPEGSVSTLKIQRTERGDSAVYLCASSLIQGDGYTFGSGTRLTVV.

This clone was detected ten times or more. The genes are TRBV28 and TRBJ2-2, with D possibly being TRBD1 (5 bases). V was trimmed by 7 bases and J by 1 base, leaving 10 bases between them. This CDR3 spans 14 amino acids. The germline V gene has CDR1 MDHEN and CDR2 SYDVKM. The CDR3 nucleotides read TGTGCCAGCAAGCTTACAGGGAACACCGGGGAGCTGTTTTTT. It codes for CASKLTGNTGELFF.

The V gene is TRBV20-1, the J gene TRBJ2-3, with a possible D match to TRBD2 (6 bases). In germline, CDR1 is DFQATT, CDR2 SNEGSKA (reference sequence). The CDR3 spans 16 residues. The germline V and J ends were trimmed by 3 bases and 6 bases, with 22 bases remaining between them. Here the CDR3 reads CSASPILAASPDTQYF. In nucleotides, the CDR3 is TGCAGTGCTAGCCCAATCTTAGCGGCCTCTCCGGATACGCAGTATTTT.